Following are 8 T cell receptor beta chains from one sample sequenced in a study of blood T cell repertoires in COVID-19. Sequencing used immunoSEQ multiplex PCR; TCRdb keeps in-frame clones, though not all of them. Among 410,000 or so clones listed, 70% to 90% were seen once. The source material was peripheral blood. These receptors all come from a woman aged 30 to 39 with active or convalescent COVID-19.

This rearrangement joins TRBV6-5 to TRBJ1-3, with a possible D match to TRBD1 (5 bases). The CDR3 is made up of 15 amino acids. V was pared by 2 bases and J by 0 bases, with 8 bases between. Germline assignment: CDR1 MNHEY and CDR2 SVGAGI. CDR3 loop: CASSYDQGSGNTIYF. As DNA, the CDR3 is TGTGCCAGCAGTTACGACCAGGGCTCTGGAAACACCATATATTTT.

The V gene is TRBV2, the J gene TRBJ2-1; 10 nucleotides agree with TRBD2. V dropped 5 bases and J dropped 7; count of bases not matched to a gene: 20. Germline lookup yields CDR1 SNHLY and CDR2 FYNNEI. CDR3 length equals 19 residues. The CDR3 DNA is TGTGCCAGCAGTACCGGGACTAGCGTCTCCCACGGCCGCTGGAATGAGCAGTTCTTC. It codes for CASSTGTSVSHGRWNEQFF.

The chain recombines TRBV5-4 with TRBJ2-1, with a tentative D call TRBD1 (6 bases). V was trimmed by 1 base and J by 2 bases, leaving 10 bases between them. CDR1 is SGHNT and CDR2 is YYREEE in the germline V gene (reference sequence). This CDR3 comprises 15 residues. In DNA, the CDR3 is TGTGCCAGCAGCTTGTCAGGGGCGGCCTACAATGAGCAGTTCTTC. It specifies CASSLSGAAYNEQFF.

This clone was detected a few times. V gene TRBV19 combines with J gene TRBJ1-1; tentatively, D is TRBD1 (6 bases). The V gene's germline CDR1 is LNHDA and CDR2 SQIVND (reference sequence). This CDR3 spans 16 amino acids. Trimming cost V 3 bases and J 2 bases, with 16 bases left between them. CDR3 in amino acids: CASSIVTGSHNTEAFF. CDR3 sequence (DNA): TGTGCCAGTAGTATCGTTACAGGGAGTCATAACACTGAAGCTTTCTTT.

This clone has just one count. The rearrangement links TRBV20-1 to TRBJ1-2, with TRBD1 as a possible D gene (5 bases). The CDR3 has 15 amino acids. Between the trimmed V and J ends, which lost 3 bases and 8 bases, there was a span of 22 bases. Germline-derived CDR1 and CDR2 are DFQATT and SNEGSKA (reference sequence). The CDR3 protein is CSASRDLSGARGYTF. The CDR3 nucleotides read TGCAGTGCTAGTCGTGACTTGAGCGGGGCTCGGGGCTACACCTTC.

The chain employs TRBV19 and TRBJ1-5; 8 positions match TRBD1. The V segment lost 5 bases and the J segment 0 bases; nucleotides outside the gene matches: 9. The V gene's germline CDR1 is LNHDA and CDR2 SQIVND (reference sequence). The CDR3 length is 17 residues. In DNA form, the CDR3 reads TGTGCCAGTAGTCAGGGGGCACAGGACTATAGCAATCAGCCCCAGCATTTT. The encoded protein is CASSQGAQDYSNQPQHF.

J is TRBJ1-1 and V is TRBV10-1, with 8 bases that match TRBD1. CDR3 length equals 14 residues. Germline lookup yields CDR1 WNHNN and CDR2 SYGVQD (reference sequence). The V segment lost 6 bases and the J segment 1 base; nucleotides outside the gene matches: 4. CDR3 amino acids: CASRTTGENTEAFF. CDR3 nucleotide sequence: TGCGCCAGCAGAACGACAGGGGAGAACACTGAAGCTTTCTTT.

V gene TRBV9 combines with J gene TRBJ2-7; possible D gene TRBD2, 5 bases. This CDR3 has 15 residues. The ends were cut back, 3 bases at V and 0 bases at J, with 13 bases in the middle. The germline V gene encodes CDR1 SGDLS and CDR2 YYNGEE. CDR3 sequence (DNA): TGTGCCAGCAGCGGAGGAGCGGCGAACTCCTACGAGCAGTACTTC. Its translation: CASSGGAANSYEQYF.